Listed below are T cell receptor beta chains from one sample, sequenced in a study of blood T cell repertoires in COVID-19. The assay was immunoSEQ multiplex PCR, and TCRdb's table has in-frame clones only and misses some. The table lists fewer than 130,000 clones, approximately 80% of them singletons. Input material: peripheral blood. The receptor source for this set is a man between 65 and 85 years old with active or convalescent COVID-19. Both conserved end residues are part of each CDR3. Each record gives: J gene, V gene, clone size, D gene, CDR3 DNA, CDR3 protein. A D gene is named only where the DNA matches it firmly. Only some rows state a clone size, as once, few, many or a class for expanded clones.

TRBJ2-1	TRBV19	NA	TRBD1	TGTGCCAGCGGGACAGACCTCTACAATGAGCAGTTCTTC	CASGTDLYNEQFF
TRBJ2-7	TRBV27	once	NA	TGTGCCAGCAGTTTTCGGGTTTGGTGGGGAGGCCTCCACGAGCAGTACTTC	CASSFRVWWGGLHEQYF
TRBJ1-6	TRBV5-4	NA	NA	TGTGCCAGCAGCTTGGTCCGGGGTCAAACAGATTCACCCCTCCACTTT	CASSLVRGQTDSPLHF
TRBJ2-7	TRBV15	NA	TRBD1	TGTGCCACCAGCAGAGCCGACAGGGGGCCCGACGAGCAGTACTTC	CATSRADRGPDEQYF
TRBJ1-2	TRBV11-2	NA	NA	TGTGCCAGCAGCTTAGATCCGTCAGGATCTAATGGCTACACCTTC	CASSLDPSGSNGYTF
TRBJ1-5	TRBV24-1	NA	NA	TGTGCCACCAGTGTACGGGGTCGAGATCAGCCCCAGCATTTT	CATSVRGRDQPQHF
TRBJ2-7	TRBV15	NA	TRBD1	TGTGCCACCGGAGTCGACAGGGTGGCCGAGCAGTACTTC	CATGVDRVAEQYF
TRBJ2-1	TRBV11-3	NA	TRBD2	TGTGCCAGCAGCTTGCTAGCGGGAGCCTACAATGAGCAGTTCTTC	CASSLLAGAYNEQFF
TRBJ1-4	TRBV2	NA	TRBD1	TGTGCCAGCAGAGCCGGGACAGGGGGCGAAAAACTGTTTTTT	CASRAGTGGEKLFF
TRBJ1-1	TRBV5-1	NA	NA	TGCGCCAGCAGCTTGCCCTCGGGGGAGACTGAAGCTTTCTTT	CASSLPSGETEAFF
TRBJ2-5	TRBV5-4	once	TRBD1	TGTGCCAGCAGCCAGATAAGGACAGGGGAAGAGACCCAGTACTTC	CASSQIRTGEETQYF
TRBJ2-2	TRBV5-1	NA	TRBD1	TGCGCCAGCAGCGGGACAGGGGGGGACACCGGGGAGCTGTTTTTT	CASSGTGGDTGELFF
TRBJ2-5	TRBV5-1	NA	NA	TGCGCCAGCAGCCGTTTTTCCGCGGCGCTCCAAGAGACCCAGTACTTC	CASSRFSAALQETQYF
TRBJ1-4	TRBV5-1	NA	NA	TGCGCCAGCAGCCCTCAGACAACTAATGAAAAACTGTTTTTT	CASSPQTTNEKLFF
TRBJ1-1	TRBV18	NA	TRBD1	TGTGCCAGCTCACCAGGGACAGGGCTGGACACTGAAGCTTTCTTT	CASSPGTGLDTEAFF
TRBJ2-7	TRBV10-3	NA	NA	TGTGCCATCAGTGAGTCGACATCACCCTCCTACGAGCAGTACTTC	CAISESTSPSYEQYF
TRBJ1-1	TRBV5-4	NA	TRBD1	TGTGCCAGCAGCTTCGGGGGACAGTTGAACACTGAAGCTTTCTTT	CASSFGGQLNTEAFF
TRBJ2-1	TRBV9	NA	TRBD2	TGTGCCAGCAGCGTAGCTGCTAGCGGCAACAGTGAGCAGTTCTTC	CASSVAASGNSEQFF
TRBJ2-7	TRBV6-5	NA	TRBD1	TGTGCCAGCACCAGCCCTGACGGACAGGGGGGCGAGCAGTACTTC	CASTSPDGQGGEQYF
TRBJ2-5	TRBV2	NA	NA	TGTGCCAGCAGTTCCTACGTCTCCGACTTC	CASSSYVSDF
TRBJ2-1	TRBV6-5	NA	TRBD1	TGTGCCAGCAGTTACTCGGGACAGTGGGATGAGCAGTTCTTC	CASSYSGQWDEQFF
TRBJ2-7	TRBV19	few	TRBD1	TGTGCCAGTAGTTTCACCCATCAACCGGGACAGGGTAGCGAGCAGTACTTC	CASSFTHQPGQGSEQYF
TRBJ1-2	TRBV9	few	TRBD1	TGTGCCAGCAGCGTAGGAACCGGGACAGGGCATGGCTACACCTTC	CASSVGTGTGHGYTF
TRBJ1-5	TRBV19	NA	TRBD1	TGTGCCAGTAGTCTGGACAGGGGGACTGGCAATCAGCCCCAGCATTTT	CASSLDRGTGNQPQHF
TRBJ2-7	TRBV5-5	once	NA	TGTGCCAGCAGCCCTGGAGGTAGCTACGAGCAGTACTTC	CASSPGGSYEQYF
TRBJ2-3	TRBV7-3	NA	TRBD2	TGTGCCAGCAGCCCGCTAGCGGGAGCAACAGATACGCAGTATTTT	CASSPLAGATDTQYF
TRBJ2-2	TRBV5-1	NA	TRBD1	TGCGCCAGCAGCCCGGACAGGGGTGGTACCGGGGAGCTGTTTTTT	CASSPDRGGTGELFF
TRBJ2-7	TRBV7-2	NA	TRBD2	TGTGCCAGCAGCTTAGATGGGGCGGGAGTTTTCTACGAGCAGTACTTC	CASSLDGAGVFYEQYF
TRBJ2-1	TRBV5-1	NA	TRBD2	TGCGCCAGCAGCTTGCGGGCGCGGGGGGGTAATAATGAGCAGTTCTTC	CASSLRARGGNNEQFF
TRBJ1-1	TRBV7-6	NA	NA	TGTGCCAGCAGCCCTGCGGAGGAAGCTTTCTTT	CASSPAEEAFF
TRBJ2-3	TRBV5-1	NA	NA	TGCGCCAGCAGCTTGGAACAAACCACAGATACGCAGTATTTT	CASSLEQTTDTQYF
TRBJ1-5	TRBV4-2	once	NA	TGTGCCAGCAGCCAAGATCTCGGTCAGCCCCAGCATTTT	CASSQDLGQPQHF
TRBJ1-4	TRBV5-8	NA	NA	TGTGCCAGCAGCTTGGGACAGTTGATCGAAAAACTGTTTTTT	CASSLGQLIEKLFF
TRBJ1-6	TRBV3-1/TRBV3-2	NA	TRBD1	TGTGCCAGCAGCCAAGGGTCCAGGGGGCCTTCACCCCTCCACTTT	CASSQGSRGPSPLHF
TRBJ1-1	TRBV7-9	NA	NA	TGTGCCAGCAGCCCGACAGTAGAAGCTTTCTTT	CASSPTVEAFF
TRBJ1-2	TRBV28	NA	TRBD1	TGTGCCAGCAGTGAGGGACAGGCCTATGGCTACACCTTC	CASSEGQAYGYTF
TRBJ2-3	TRBV5-1	NA	NA	TGCGCCAGCAGCCCGGACCCGGACAGAAGCACAGATACGCAGTATTTT	CASSPDPDRSTDTQYF
TRBJ1-1	TRBV6-5	once	NA	TGTGCCAGCAGTCCCAACAGGAACACTGAAGCTTTCTTT	CASSPNRNTEAFF
TRBJ2-1	TRBV2	NA	NA	TGTGCCAGCAGCAACCGTAGGAGCTCCTACAATGAGCAGTTCTTC	CASSNRRSSYNEQFF